This T cell receptor beta chain was profiled in a study of T cells in Graves' hyperthyroidism and ophthalmopathy. RNA transcripts served as the template for amplifying TCR beta CDR3 regions. In the first-round RT-PCR of the TCR CDR3, the HTBI primer set was used. TCRdb recomputed calls from the multiplex PCR reads with MiXCR, one row per CDR3 protein. The sample carries roughly 500,000 distinct CDR3 sequences, 35% to 50% recorded once. This clonotype was counted at least ten times. V dropped 4 bases and J dropped 7 bases, with 17 bases sitting between them. Germline CDR1 and CDR2: LNHDA and SQIVND (reference sequence). The CDR3 length is 16 residues.

Sequenced: peripheral blood or thyroid tissue (not recorded which). J is TRBJ1-6 and V is TRBV19, with TRBD1 as a possible D gene (5 bases). The clonotype comes from an adult woman with Graves' disease, either hyperthyroidism or ophthalmopathy (not recorded which). Here the CDR3 reads CASSTGRLLQNSPLHF. Written as DNA, the CDR3 is TGTGCCAGTAGTACGGGACGCCTATTGCAAAATTCACCCCTCCACTTT.